The present TCR beta chain was sequenced within a study of cytomegalovirus exposure and HLA in healthy donors. As for the study in general: An early data release held approximately 85 million unique TCRs from HLA-typed donors.

60 Vbeta and 13 Jbeta primers were used in PCR. Clones were sequenced by immunoSEQ multiplex PCR, and TCRdb holds only the in-frame ones, with some missing. This sample has 200,000 or so clones, with 75% to 85% found just once. V lost 4 bases and J lost 1; bases outside the gene matches: 6. Germline CDR1 and CDR2: SQVTM and ANQGSEA. The CDR3 is made up of 14 amino acids. Study-wide results and limits: Presence/absence analyses treated sequencing depth as roughly uniform across donors. The dataset shows that most TCR sequences were rare, while some public TCRs occurred in many donors.

On this clone: Its target is not known.

The sequence was obtained from a woman between 35 and 50 years old in good health and CMV-seronegative. The chain carries TRBV29-1 and TRBJ2-7; 8 bases line up with TRBD1. The source material was PBMCs. The CDR3 loop reads CSVVGQGVSYEQYF. In DNA, the CDR3 is TGCAGCGTTGTAGGACAGGGAGTTTCCTACGAGCAGTACTTC.